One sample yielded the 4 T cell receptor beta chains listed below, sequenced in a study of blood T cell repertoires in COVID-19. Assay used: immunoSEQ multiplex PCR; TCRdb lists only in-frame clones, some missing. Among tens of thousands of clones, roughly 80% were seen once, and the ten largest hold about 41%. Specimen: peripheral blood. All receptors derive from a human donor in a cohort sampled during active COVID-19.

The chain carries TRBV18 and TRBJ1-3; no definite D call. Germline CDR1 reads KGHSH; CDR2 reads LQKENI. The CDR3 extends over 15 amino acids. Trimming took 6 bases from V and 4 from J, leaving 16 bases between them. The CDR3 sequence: CASSPSGGGGNTIYF. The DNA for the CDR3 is TGTGCCAGCTCCCCTTCGGGAGGAGGAGGAAACACCATATATTTT.

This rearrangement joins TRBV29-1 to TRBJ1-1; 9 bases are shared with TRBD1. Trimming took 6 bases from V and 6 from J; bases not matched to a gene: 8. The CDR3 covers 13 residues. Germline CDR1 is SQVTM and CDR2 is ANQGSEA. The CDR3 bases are TGCAGCGTCACCCCGGGACAGGGTGCTGAAGCTTTCTTT. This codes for CSVTPGQGAEAFF.

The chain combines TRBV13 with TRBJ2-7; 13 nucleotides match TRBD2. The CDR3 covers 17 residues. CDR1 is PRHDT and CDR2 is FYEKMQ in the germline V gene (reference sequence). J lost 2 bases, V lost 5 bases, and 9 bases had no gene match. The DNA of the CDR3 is TGTGCCAGCAGCCCGGGACTAGCGGGGCCACCCCCCTACGAGCAGTACTTC. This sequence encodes CASSPGLAGPPPYEQYF.

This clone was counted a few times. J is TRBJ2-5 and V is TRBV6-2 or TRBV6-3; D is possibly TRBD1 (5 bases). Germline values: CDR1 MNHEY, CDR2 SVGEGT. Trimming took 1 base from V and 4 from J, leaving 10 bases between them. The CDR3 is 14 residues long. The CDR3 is CASSYYRFRETQYF. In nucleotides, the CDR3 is TGTGCCAGCAGTTACTACAGGTTTAGAGAGACCCAGTACTTC.